Listed here are 24 T cell receptor beta chains from one sample, sequenced in a study of shared clonotypes between healthy human individuals. The data were produced by immunoSEQ multiplex PCR, yet TCRdb's version contains in-frame clones alone and is incomplete. The data show roughly 650,000 clones, approximately 96% seen once. Naive CD8 cells were CD45RO-negative, positively selected for CCR7, excluding terminally differentiated effector memory CD45RA+ cells. The sample was naive CD8+ T cells sorted from blood. These receptors all stem from a woman aged 25 to 39 in good health.

V gene TRBV9 combines with J gene TRBJ1-5; D not certain. Germline V gives CDR1 SGDLS, CDR2 YYNGEE. The CDR3 has 13 amino acids. The ends were cut back, 3 bases at V and 0 bases at J, with 4 bases in the middle. The DNA for the CDR3 is TGTGCCAGCAGCGCTGATAGCAATCAGCCCCAGCATTTT. It is translated as CASSADSNQPQHF.

The genes are TRBV30 and TRBJ2-1; D not resolved. CDR1 and CDR2 from the germline V gene are GTSNPN and SVGIG (reference sequence). The CDR3 is made up of 13 amino acids. V lost 2 bases, J lost 8 bases, and 13 bases lay in between. CDR3 loop: CAWSLGRVDEQFF. DNA for the CDR3: TGTGCCTGGAGTTTAGGTAGAGTCGATGAGCAGTTCTTC.

This chain uses TRBV5-6 with TRBJ1-2; no clear D gene. V was clipped by 2 bases and J by 4 bases, with 9 bases between them. The CDR3 has 13 residues. The germline V gene has CDR1 SGHDT and CDR2 YYEEEE. CDR3 DNA: TGTGCCAGCAGCTTTTTCGTGTCCTATGGCTACACCTTC. Protein sequence: CASSFFVSYGYTF. Full variable domain (outside the CDR3, taken from reference TRBV5-6 and TRBJ1-2): DAGVTQSPTHLIKTRGQQVTLRCSPKSGHDTVSWYQQALGQGPQFIFQYYEEEERQRGNFPDRFSGHQFPNYSSELNVNALLLGDSALYLCASSFFVSYGYTFGSGTRLTVV.

The gene calls are TRBV19 and TRBJ2-5; no clear D. The ends were cut back, 1 base at V and 4 bases at J, with 16 bases in the middle. Germline V gene lookup returns CDR1 LNHDA and CDR2 SQIVND (reference sequence). There are 16 residues in the CDR3. CDR3 amino acids: CASSIGVVGFRETQYF. The CDR3 DNA reads as TGTGCCAGTAGTATAGGGGTGGTCGGGTTCCGAGAGACCCAGTACTTC.

The chain couples TRBV15 to TRBJ1-1, with a tentative D call TRBD1 (6 bases). V was clipped by 0 bases and J by 3 bases, with 11 bases between them. The CDR3 extends over 15 amino acids. Looked up from germline, CDR1 is LNHNV and CDR2 is YYDKDF (reference sequence). The CDR3 bases are TGTGCCACCAGCAGAGATAGGGGGGCGGACACTGAAGCTTTCTTT. Translated: CATSRDRGADTEAFF.

Only a few counts were recorded for this clone. This chain uses TRBV4-2 with TRBJ1-5; 9 bases map to TRBD1. CDR1 is LGHNA, CDR2 YNFKEQ, per germline. The CDR3 has 17 residues. Trimming removed 5 bases from V and 6 bases from J; junction bases left unmatched: 14. CDR3 DNA: TGTGCCAGCAGCTTCTTTCCCGGGACAGGGACAGTTCAGCCCCAGCATTTT. Its protein product is CASSFFPGTGTVQPQHF.

The chain has TRBV5-4 and TRBJ2-7; TRBD1 aligns across 7 bases. Germline values: CDR1 SGHNT, CDR2 YYREEE (reference sequence). This CDR3 has 14 amino acids. V gave up 4 bases and J gave up 3 bases; unmatched junction bases: 7. CDR3 DNA sequence: TGTGCCAGCAGCGACCGGGACAGTCTCTACGAGCAGTACTTC. Translation: CASSDRDSLYEQYF.

This sequence joins TRBV2 and TRBJ1-5; no clear D. This CDR3 region has 13 residues. V dropped 10 bases and J dropped 4 bases, with 14 bases sitting between them. CDR1 is SNHLY and CDR2 is FYNNEI in the germline V gene. CDR3 bases: TGTGCCACAGCGGGGTTGGGTAATCAGCCCCAGCATTTT. It yields the protein CATAGLGNQPQHF.

This chain links TRBV6-5 with TRBJ2-2; maybe TRBD2 (6 bases). The ends were cut back, 0 bases at V and 8 bases at J, with 7 bases in the middle. Germline-derived CDR1 and CDR2 are MNHEY and SVGAGI. The CDR3 loop spans 13 amino acids. CDR3 DNA: TGTGCCAGCAGTTACTCGGGGGGTGGGGAGCTGTTTTTT. This encodes CASSYSGGGELFF.

This rearrangement joins TRBV10-1 to TRBJ2-3; weak D call: TRBD2 (6 bases). The CDR3 spans 13 residues. In germline, CDR1 is WNHNN, CDR2 SYGVQD (reference sequence). V was shortened by 3 bases and J by 4 bases, with 8 bases between the two germline ends. The DNA of the CDR3 is TGCGCCAGCAGTGATCGCGGGGCAGATACGCAGTATTTT. As protein: CASSDRGADTQYF.

This rearrangement joins TRBV5-6 to TRBJ2-7; tentative D call: TRBD2 (5 bases). The CDR3 runs 13 residues. The germline CDR1 and CDR2 sequences are SGHDT and YYEEEE. Between the trimmed V and J ends, which lost 2 bases and 3 bases, there was a span of 9 bases. CDR3 region: CASSLDGLYEQYF. CDR3 DNA sequence: TGTGCCAGCAGCTTAGACGGACTCTACGAGCAGTACTTC.

This chain joins TRBV2 and TRBJ1-4, with TRBD1 as a possible D gene (5 bases). Trimming took off 3 bases at V and 3 bases at J, with 14 bases between the two ends. The CDR3 totals 16 residues. In germline, CDR1 is SNHLY, CDR2 FYNNEI. DNA of the CDR3: TGTGCCAGCAGTGATGGCAGGGTCAAGGCTAATGAAAAACTGTTTTTT. This codes for CASSDGRVKANEKLFF.

The rearrangement joins TRBV2 to TRBJ2-3, with D possibly TRBD1 on 6 matching bases. CDR1 is SNHLY, CDR2 FYNNEI, per germline. Trimming stripped 5 bases from V and 0 bases from J, with 18 bases between. The CDR3 totals 17 residues. The CDR3 bases are TGTGCCAGCAGTCGGTCCCGGGACATGGCTAGCACAGATACGCAGTATTTT. This translates into CASSRSRDMASTDTQYF. Filled out from reference TRBV2 and TRBJ2-3, the complete variable domain reads EPEVTQTPSHQVTQMGQEVILRCVPISNHLYFYWYRQILGQKVEFLVSFYNNEISEKSEIFDDQFSVERPDGSNFTLKIRSTKLEDSAMYFCASSRSRDMASTDTQYFGPGTRLTVL.

V usage is TRBV9 and J usage is TRBJ1-1; D uncertain. The CDR3 sequence is 13 residues long. CDR1 is SGDLS and CDR2 is YYNGEE in the germline V gene. V lost 3 bases and J lost 5, with 11 bases in between. The CDR3 protein is CASSAAGWTEAFF. CDR3 coding DNA: TGTGCCAGCAGCGCTGCTGGGTGGACTGAAGCTTTCTTT.

This clone was counted a single time. The chain links TRBV27 to TRBJ2-7; 14 nucleotides align to TRBD2. The junction had 9 bases not matched to a gene; V was cut back by 4 bases and J by 4 bases. Germline V gene sequence: CDR1 MNHEY, CDR2 SMNVEV (reference sequence). The CDR3 totals 17 residues. CDR3 DNA sequence: TGTGCCAGCAGTTGGGGACAGGGACTAGCGGGAGTATACGAGCAGTACTTC. It is translated as CASSWGQGLAGVYEQYF.

The chain couples TRBV10-1 to TRBJ2-4, with D unresolved. The CDR3 is made up of 15 amino acids. Deletions cut 2 bases from V and 8 bases from J, with 16 bases between. The germline CDR1 and CDR2 sequences are WNHNN and SYGVQD (reference sequence). Here the CDR3 DNA reads TGCGCCAGCAGTGAGGGAAGGGCAGGAATGGACATTCAGTACTTC. Amino acid sequence: CASSEGRAGMDIQYF.

The chain uses TRBV27 and TRBJ2-1; maybe TRBD2 (5 bases). V gave up 7 bases and J gave up 5 bases, with 21 bases separating them. The CDR3 has 16 amino acids. Germline assignment: CDR1 MNHEY and CDR2 SMNVEV (reference sequence). The CDR3 nucleotides are TGTGCCAGCAAGAGGCTGAGAGGTATCGGGGACAATGAGCAGTTCTTC. Protein: CASKRLRGIGDNEQFF.

Details on this clone: One junction end disagrees with the germline gene, perhaps due to a read error. This chain links TRBV7-9 with TRBJ2-1; no definite D call. Germline V lookup: CDR1 SEHNR, CDR2 FQNEAQ (reference sequence). The CDR3 runs to 13 residues. The CDR3 bases are TGTGCCAGCAGTTTAGGCCCCATGGGTGAGCAGTTCTTC. Translated: CASSLGPMGEQFF.

The chain employs TRBV5-6 and TRBJ1-1; TRBD1 matches 7 bases. Trimming took 3 bases from V and 5 from J; bases not matched to a gene: 16. Germline CDR1 and CDR2: SGHDT and YYEEEE. The CDR3 contains 17 residues. CDR3: CASSWWQTGWGRTEAFF. CDR3 nucleotide sequence: TGTGCCAGCAGCTGGTGGCAGACAGGGTGGGGAAGAACTGAAGCTTTCTTT.

This chain joins TRBV29-1 and TRBJ2-7, with D tentatively TRBD2 (6 bases). The CDR3 consists of 13 residues. Trimming removed 5 bases at V and 3 bases at J, with 14 bases between. Germline loops: CDR1 SQVTM, CDR2 ANQGSEA. CDR3 residues: CSVIIGTGYEQYF. The CDR3 DNA is TGCAGCGTTATAATCGGGACTGGCTACGAGCAGTACTTC.

This clone showed up just once. The V and J genes are TRBV11-2 and TRBJ2-5; D is uncertain. CDR3 length equals 14 residues. Trimming cost V 1 base and J 6 bases, with 12 bases left between them. Germline-derived CDR1 and CDR2 are SGHAT and FQNNGV. Written as DNA, the CDR3 is TGTGCCAGCAGCTTAGGACCGTATTCCAAGACCCAGTACTTC. This encodes CASSLGPYSKTQYF.

This clone showed up just once. The chain links TRBV5-4 to TRBJ1-2; tentative D call: TRBD1 (6 bases). V dropped 1 base and J dropped 4 bases, with 14 bases sitting between them. This CDR3 contains 15 residues. In germline, CDR1 is SGHNT, CDR2 YYREEE (reference sequence). CDR3 in amino acids: CASSLNGGIVYGYTF. CDR3 coding DNA: TGTGCCAGCAGCTTGAACGGGGGCATCGTCTATGGCTACACCTTC.

V usage is TRBV20-1 and J usage is TRBJ2-7; no clear D gene. The CDR3 is 11 residues long. The ends were cut back, 4 bases at V and 6 bases at J, with 10 bases in the middle. Germline V gene sequence: CDR1 DFQATT, CDR2 SNEGSKA (reference sequence). CDR3 amino acids: CSATPPVEQYF. The CDR3 coding sequence is TGCAGTGCTACCCCCCCAGTCGAGCAGTACTTC.

The gene calls are TRBV7-9 and TRBJ1-5; TRBD1 might be the D (6 bases). This CDR3 comprises 14 residues. In germline, CDR1 is SEHNR, CDR2 FQNEAQ (reference sequence). V lost 4 bases and J 5 bases, leaving 12 bases between the germline ends. CDR3 sequence reads: CASSWGAGDQPQHF. CDR3 coding DNA: TGTGCCAGCAGCTGGGGGGCCGGGGATCAGCCCCAGCATTTT.